This entry describes one T cell receptor beta chain. The antigen remains undetermined. The germline gives CDR1 SGHTA, CDR2 FQGTGA. This CDR3 contains 18 residues. Trimming pared 3 bases from V and 0 bases from J, leaving 15 bases between. The protocol was immunoSEQ multiplex PCR, while the TCRdb copy is restricted to in-frame clones and leaves out a portion. The table includes about 14,000 clones, about 80% detected once. The sample is drawn from a study of T cells in localized non-small cell lung cancer. Study-level findings and limits: Only one tumor region went through sequencing, so heterogeneity may still be there. Among blood samples, higher T cell density accompanied longer overall survival. Median around 56 top-100 tumor clones were shared with paired adjacent lung.

The sequence was obtained from a female donor of 60 years or more with stage I squamous cell lung carcinoma. The specimen was peripheral blood, collected before any cancer treatment. V is TRBV7-3 and J is TRBJ2-6; possible D gene TRBD1, 6 bases. CDR3 nucleotides: TGTGCCAGCAGCTTGACAGGCCTAGGTGGCTCTGGGGCCAACGTCCTGACTTTC. It specifies CASSLTGLGGSGANVLTF.